A selection of T cell receptor beta chains follows, all from one sample in a study of shared clonotypes between healthy human individuals. Measured with immunoSEQ multiplex PCR; TCRdb has only the in-frame clones, and not every one. The sample includes millions of clones, approximately 92% seen only once; the top ten take over 0.12%. Sequencing was done on a sample of naive CD4+ T cells sorted from blood. The origin of the receptors is a man aged 18-30 years in good health. The conserved cysteine and the conserved F or W are not part of the CDR3 here. Fields, in order: J gene, V gene, CDR3 protein.

TRBJ2-5,TRBV27,ASSRAKTPGGGQETQY
TRBJ2-2,TRBV6-4,ATGDRGTGELF
TRBJ2-7,TRBV5-1,ASSLAKGVDEQY
TRBJ2-7,TRBV7-2,ASSSDRLPSYEQY
TRBJ2-7,TRBV30,AWSLGGAYEQY
TRBJ2-7,TRBV18,ASSATGDAYEQY
TRBJ2-3,TRBV5-6,ASSLGRGPTAGLGTQY
TRBJ2-1,TRBV7-8,ASSPRENEQF
TRBJ1-6,TRBV10-3,AIRPGFNSPLH
TRBJ1-1,TRBV7-2,ASSLKGARTEAF
TRBJ1-2,TRBV2,ASSLRGFNYGYT
TRBJ2-7,TRBV6-5,ASSFTGGASV
TRBJ2-3,TRBV2,ASSLGGTPDTQY
TRBJ1-6,TRBV7-2,ASSQVWTGSDSPLH
TRBJ2-3,TRBV5-1,ASRLWGESSTDTQY
TRBJ2-1,TRBV18,ASSPPTSANNEQF
TRBJ1-3,TRBV2,ASSEFRTNSGNTIY
TRBJ1-5,TRBV30,ASGGQSNQPQH
TRBJ1-6,TRBV2,ASTPGTLDSPLH
TRBJ2-7,TRBV29-1,SVGMRVGDEQY
TRBJ2-1,TRBV27,ASKLWGAEFNNEQF
TRBJ2-5,TRBV6-1,ASSGQGGRETQY
TRBJ1-1,TRBV7-9,ASSLAPGNTEAF
TRBJ1-1,TRBV7-2,ASSLGSREGRTEAF
TRBJ2-7,TRBV5-8,ASSLWRWTGNSYEQY
TRBJ1-1,TRBV5-4,ASRGNTEAF
TRBJ2-7,TRBV5-1,ASSLAGDGTYEQY
TRBJ2-5,TRBV5-4,ASSLEVLAETQY
TRBJ2-3,TRBV5-4,ASSPIGTGGDTQY
TRBJ2-3,TRBV18,ASSPSTGTFTDTQY
TRBJ2-7,TRBV18,ASSPGQGRTYEQY
TRBJ1-4,TRBV7-9,ASSLEGHNEKLF
TRBJ2-2,TRBV19,ASSIIGELF
TRBJ2-5,TRBV15,ATSRKGLETQY
TRBJ2-7,TRBV18,ASSPDNTVQY
TRBJ1-1,TRBV29-1,SVTTGPNTEAF
TRBJ2-5,TRBV2,ASSEALMAARGSQY
TRBJ1-3,TRBV28,ASSRDGGRGNTIY
TRBJ2-1,TRBV7-2,ASSFTGTSGYNEQF
TRBJ1-6,TRBV2,ASSEGSGGRSPLH
TRBJ2-7,TRBV7-2,ASSLLQGKTYEQY
TRBJ1-1,TRBV9,ASSPQIWQGAIGAEAF
TRBJ1-5,TRBV18,ASSPGTNQPQH
TRBJ2-4,TRBV27,ASSSGQLAKNIQY
TRBJ1-4,TRBV25-1,ASSLQGPNEKLF
TRBJ1-1,TRBV4-3,ASSQDRGRTTEAF
TRBJ1-2,TRBV7-2,ASSPLGLEDYGYT
TRBJ2-3,TRBV5-1,ASSLGTSLRPDTQY
TRBJ2-1,TRBV2,ASSEGNLVEQF
TRBJ2-2,TRBV5-6,ASSGRRGTGELF
TRBJ1-4,TRBV29-1,SVELWDVATNEKLF
TRBJ2-3,TRBV5-1,ASSLRGLAGGVQY
TRBJ1-2,TRBV25-1,ASQGAMYGYT
TRBJ1-2,TRBV7-9,ASSTHRGDYGYT